A single sample is the source of the 28 T cell receptor beta chains below, sequenced in a study of read filtering for tumor transcriptome and immune sequencing. Molecular barcoded adaptors covering alpha/delta and beta/gamma chains were used on roughly 400 ng RNA. TCRdb recomputed calls from the reads with MiXCR, one row per CDR3 protein. The sample includes 62,000 or so distinct CDR3 sequences, more than 11% seen only once; the top ten take approximately 47%. Material: a population of CD138-negative cells sorted from bone marrow. Receptors were obtained from a donor aged 40 or over with multiple myeloma.

This clonotype was picked up many times. The V gene is TRBV20-1, the J gene TRBJ2-7; D might be TRBD2 (6 bases). Germline V CDR1 and CDR2: DFQATT, SNEGSKA (reference sequence). V was shortened by 3 bases and J by 3 bases, with 12 bases between the two germline ends. This CDR3 is 13 amino acids long. The CDR3 sequence: CSARTRSHYEQYF. CDR3 in DNA: TGCAGTGCTAGGACTAGAAGTCACTACGAGCAGTACTTC.

This clonotype was observed at least ten times. V and J are TRBV30 and TRBJ2-2; possibly TRBD2 for D (6 bases). With 0 bases removed from V and 5 bases from J, the gap between germline ends came to 10 bases. The CDR3 has 14 residues. Germline V lookup: CDR1 GTSNPN, CDR2 SVGIG (reference sequence). CDR3 region: CAWSVSGGTGELFF. For the CDR3, the DNA is TGTGCCTGGAGTGTCTCCGGAGGGACCGGGGAGCTGTTTTTT.

There are many counts of this clonotype. The chain's CDR3 is CASSGGAGGATQYF. Here the CDR3 DNA reads TGTGCCAGCAGCGGGGGTGCGGGAGGGGCGACCCAGTACTTC. The chain joins TRBV7-2 to TRBJ2-5; 9 nucleotides line up with TRBD2. The CDR3 runs to 14 residues. CDR1 and CDR2 (germline): SGHTA, FQGNSA. The ends lost 5 bases at V and 7 bases at J; junction bases unmatched: 8.

This clonotype has a handful of counts. V gene TRBV20-1 combines with J gene TRBJ2-1; the match to TRBD2 covers 13 bases. Trimming took 5 bases from V and 3 from J; bases not matched to a gene: 13. The germline V gene has CDR1 DFQATT and CDR2 SNEGSKA (reference sequence). This CDR3 contains 18 residues. The DNA of the CDR3 is TGCAGTGCTCGTTTGGGACTAGCGGGAAAGAAATTCTACAATGAGCAGTTCTTC. This gives the protein CSARLGLAGKKFYNEQFF.

A remark on this clonotype: It may be a read error: a sequence one base away is much more abundant. The gene calls are TRBV6-1 and TRBJ2-3; D is undetermined. The CDR3 loop spans 13 amino acids. Germline V gene lookup returns CDR1 MNHNS and CDR2 SASEGT. CDR3 DNA sequence: TGTGTCAGCAGTGGAAGTTACACAGATACGCAGTATTTT. Translating gives CVSSGSYTDTQYF.

The table lists this clonotype with many counts. V gene TRBV29-1 combines with J gene TRBJ1-4; D call uncertain. From germline, CDR1 is SQVTM and CDR2 ANQGSEA. The CDR3 loop spans 13 amino acids. The V gene lost 6 bases and the J gene lost 5 bases, with 13 bases spanning the gap. Here the CDR3 reads CSVAQQHNEKLFF. Here the CDR3 DNA reads TGCAGCGTCGCCCAGCAGCACAATGAAAAACTGTTTTTT.

In this sample, this clonotype turned up many times. The chain has TRBV7-8 and TRBJ1-1; no firm D call. Germline CDR1 SGHVS, CDR2 FQNEAQ. V lost 0 bases and J lost 0, with 11 bases in between. CDR3 size: 16 residues. CDR3 nucleotide sequence: TGTGCCAGCAGCTTAGCTTTTGGGGAGATGAACACTGAAGCTTTCTTT. Amino acids: CASSLAFGEMNTEAFF.

This clonotype was seen repeatedly, ten times or more. V and J are TRBV27 and TRBJ1-1, with D maybe TRBD1 (5 bases). The V gene lost 4 bases and the J gene lost 0 bases, with 12 bases spanning the gap. The CDR3 loop spans 15 amino acids. CDR1 and CDR2 from the germline V gene are MNHEY and SMNVEV (reference sequence). This chain's CDR3 is CASSSRVGMNTEAFF. The CDR3 coding sequence is TGTGCCAGCAGTTCCAGGGTGGGGATGAACACTGAAGCTTTCTTT.

As to this clonotype: The junction does not match germline at one end; this may be a read error. V gene TRBV7-2 combines with J gene TRBJ2-1; D is uncertain. The CDR3 extends over 14 amino acids. The germline CDR1 and CDR2 sequences are SGHTA and FQGNSA. CDR3 protein: CTSSLLIVYNEQSF. The DNA of the CDR3 is TGTACCAGCAGCTTATTGATAGTTTACAATGAGCAGTCCTTC.

Ten or more counts support this clonotype. This sequence joins TRBV29-1 and TRBJ2-5; 7 nucleotides match TRBD2. The V segment lost 2 bases and the J segment 5 bases; nucleotides outside the gene matches: 14. The CDR3 length is 16 residues. Germline assignment: CDR1 SQVTM and CDR2 ANQGSEA. CDR3 DNA sequence: TGCAGCGTTGAAACCCCACCCCAGGGAGGGAGGGAGACCCAGTACTTC. This encodes CSVETPPQGGRETQYF.

This clonotype was counted ten times or more. The V gene is TRBV27, the J gene TRBJ2-1, with 9 bases that match TRBD2. Germline CDR1 and CDR2: MNHEY and SMNVEV (reference sequence). This CDR3 contains 16 residues. The trim removed 1 base at V and 3 bases at J, leaving 4 bases unmatched. Here the CDR3 reads CASSLYGLAYYNEQFF. DNA for the CDR3: TGTGCCAGCAGTTTATACGGACTAGCGTACTACAATGAGCAGTTCTTC.

The V and J genes are TRBV4-2 and TRBJ1-2; D call uncertain. V lost 2 bases and J lost 3, with 10 bases in between. CDR3 length: 14 residues. Germline CDR1 LGHNA, CDR2 YNFKEQ. The CDR3 coding sequence is TGTGCCAGCAGCCAAATAAGAACCCACTATGGCTACACCTTC. It is translated as CASSQIRTHYGYTF.

This clonotype was seen ten or more times. The J gene is TRBJ1-5, the V gene TRBV5-6; 7 nucleotides line up with TRBD1. CDR3 length: 15 residues. Trimming took 2 bases from V and 5 from J; bases not matched to a gene: 7. Germline values: CDR1 SGHDT, CDR2 YYEEEE. CDR3 sequence: CASSFGLQGDQPQHF. The CDR3 nucleotides are TGTGCCAGCAGCTTCGGACTTCAGGGGGATCAGCCCCAGCATTTT.

In this sample, this clonotype turned up many times. The V gene is TRBV7-9, the J gene TRBJ1-1; D is unclear. Germline V CDR1 and CDR2: SEHNR, FQNEAQ (reference sequence). The CDR3 extends over 13 amino acids. Trimming took 6 bases from V and 1 from J, leaving 9 bases between them. CDR3 loop: CASRLTTNTEAFF. The CDR3 nucleotides read TGTGCCAGCAGATTGACAACGAACACTGAAGCTTTCTTT.

This chain links TRBV4-1 with TRBJ2-1; the D is unclear. Germline V gene sequence: CDR1 MGHRA, CDR2 YSYEKL. Trimming left V 0 bases short and J 8 bases short, with 8 bases between. The CDR3 spans 13 residues. In DNA form, the CDR3 reads TGCGCCAGCAGCCAAGATGGGGAACATGAGCAGTTCTTC. Its translation: CASSQDGEHEQFF.

With respect to this clonotype: This may come from a read error, since a much larger clone is one base off. In nucleotides, the CDR3 is TGCGCCAGCAGCCGGGATTCGGAGGAACTAGGAGAACTGTTTTTT. Its translation: CASSRDSEELGELFF. This rearrangement joins TRBV4-3 to TRBJ1-4; no clear D. Between the trimmed V and J ends, which lost 4 bases and 12 bases, there was a span of 21 bases. The CDR3 runs 15 residues. Germline assignment: CDR1 LGHNA and CDR2 YSLEER.

This clonotype was counted many times. The chain combines TRBV7-2 with TRBJ1-1; TRBD1 aligns across 7 bases. The V gene's germline CDR1 is SGHTA and CDR2 FQGNSA. The CDR3 contains 16 residues. J was trimmed by 1 base and V by 6 bases; bases with no gene match: 11. The CDR3 here is CASRLNPGQRNTEAFF. The CDR3 DNA sequence: TGTGCCAGCAGATTAAACCCGGGACAGAGGAACACTGAAGCTTTCTTT.

Comments on this clonotype: This may stem from a read error, because a much larger clone lies one nucleotide away. The chain links TRBV2 to TRBJ2-3; 7 nucleotides line up with TRBD2. The CDR3 runs to 17 residues. The germline gives CDR1 SNHLY, CDR2 FYNNEI. J was trimmed by 2 bases and V by 3 bases; bases with no gene match: 11. The CDR3 nucleotides read TGTGCCAGCAGTGACGATGGGATAGCGGGCGACACAGATACGCAGTATTTT. Translating gives CASSDDGIAGDTDTQYF.

Only a few counts were recorded for this clonotype. This chain uses TRBV20-1 with TRBJ2-7, with 9 bases fitting TRBD2. The CDR3 sequence is 14 residues long. The germline CDR1 and CDR2 sequences are DFQATT and SNEGSKA (reference sequence). J lost 0 bases, V lost 3 bases, and 3 bases had no gene match. The CDR3 nucleotides read TGCAGTGCTAGCGCGGGAGGGAGCTCCTACGAGCAGTACTTC. Its protein is CSASAGGSSYEQYF.

This clonotype was counted between two and nine times. The V and J genes are TRBV29-1 and TRBJ1-1; D is perhaps TRBD1 (6 bases). The CDR3 sequence is 12 residues long. Germline lookup yields CDR1 SQVTM and CDR2 ANQGSEA. Trimming removed 6 bases from V and 0 bases from J, with 8 bases in between. CDR3 protein: CSVGGMNTEAFF. In nucleotides, the CDR3 is TGCAGCGTAGGGGGAATGAACACTGAAGCTTTCTTT.

Many counts were recorded for this clonotype. The rearrangement links TRBV3-1 to TRBJ2-3, with D possibly TRBD2 on 6 matching bases. The CDR3 loop spans 14 amino acids. The V gene's germline CDR1 is LGHDT and CDR2 YNNKEL (reference sequence). V lost 4 bases and J 3 bases, leaving 11 bases between the germline ends. The CDR3 protein is CASSLKGGTDTQYF. Here the CDR3 DNA reads TGTGCCAGCAGCCTTAAAGGAGGGACAGATACGCAGTATTTT.

The rearrangement joins TRBV3-1 to TRBJ1-3, with D possibly being TRBD1 (5 bases). V lost 4 bases and J lost 4, with 8 bases in between. CDR1 is LGHDT, CDR2 YNNKEL, per germline (reference sequence). This CDR3 contains 13 residues. As DNA, the CDR3 is TGTGCCAGCAGCCTCGGACAAGGAAACACCATATATTTT. This translates into CASSLGQGNTIYF.

This clonotype came up a few times. This chain joins TRBV5-1 and TRBJ2-5, with 7 bases lining up with TRBD2. The CDR3 length is 15 residues. CDR1 and CDR2 (germline): SGHRS, YFSETQ. V shed 1 base and J 1 base; nucleotides not matched to a gene: 4. The CDR3 DNA reads TGCGCCAGCAGCTTGTCGGCTAGCGGCCAAGAGACCCAGTACTTC. Encoded protein: CASSLSASGQETQYF.

There are many counts of this clonotype. The V gene is TRBV20-1, the J gene TRBJ2-7, with D maybe TRBD2 (6 bases). Germline V CDR1 and CDR2: DFQATT, SNEGSKA (reference sequence). This CDR3 is 14 amino acids long. V was trimmed by 6 bases and J by 2 bases, leaving 17 bases between them. CDR3 DNA: TGCAGTGCCGCAAGCGGCGGGAAAACCTACGAGCAGTACTTC. This gives the protein CSAASGGKTYEQYF.

This clonotype was counted many times. The chain joins TRBV9 to TRBJ1-1, with D perhaps matching TRBD1 (6 bases). Germline V gene sequence: CDR1 SGDLS, CDR2 YYNGEE. The CDR3 is made up of 14 amino acids. The V gene lost 3 bases and the J gene lost 4 bases, with 13 bases spanning the gap. The CDR3 reads CASSEAGVITEAFF. In DNA form, the CDR3 reads TGTGCCAGCAGCGAAGCAGGGGTCATCACTGAAGCTTTCTTT.

This clonotype was counted between two and nine times. A much larger clone lies one base from this, so it may be a read error. The chain couples TRBV29-1 to TRBJ2-3; 8 bases align to TRBD1. The CDR3 covers 12 residues. Germline CDR1 SQVTM, CDR2 ANQGSEA. CDR3 sequence: CSAGQEKNTRYF. The CDR3, as DNA: TGCAGCGCGGGACAGGAGAAGAATACGCGGTATTTT.

This clonotype was counted a few times. Possible read error: a much larger clone is one base away. The rearrangement uses TRBV7-6 and TRBJ1-5; tentatively, D is TRBD1 (5 bases). The CDR3 covers 14 residues. CDR1 SGHVS and CDR2 FNYEAQ come from the germline V gene. The CDR3 spells CACSLEAGRQPQHF. CDR3 in DNA: TGTGCCTGCAGCTTAGAAGCAGGGCGCCAGCCCCAGCATTTT.

This clonotype was observed at least ten times. The chain carries TRBV29-1 and TRBJ2-6; maybe TRBD1 (6 bases). V was shortened by 4 bases and J by 0 bases, with 13 bases between the two germline ends. Germline values: CDR1 SQVTM, CDR2 ANQGSEA. CDR3 length: 16 amino acids. CDR3 in amino acids: CSVARTASSGANVLTF. For the CDR3, the DNA is TGCAGCGTTGCCCGGACAGCGAGCTCTGGGGCCAACGTCCTGACTTTC.